This T cell receptor (beta chain) was sequenced during a study of blood T cell repertoires in COVID-19. This clone came up once. As handled by the study authors: Amplification from reference gene primers served as the basis for estimated nucleated cell counts. Some clones are missing from TCRdb's copy, which holds only in-frame ones; the method was immunoSEQ multiplex PCR. The V and J calls and clone size are taken from that table; D and trimming were inferred from the DNA. The profile covers 93,000 or so clones, with over 85% appearing a single time and roughly 17% taken by the ten largest. Germline loops: CDR1 LNHDA, CDR2 SQIVND (reference sequence). V shed 7 bases and J shed 0 bases, with 13 bases lying between them. There are 14 residues in the CDR3.

The sequence was obtained from an elderly woman in a cohort sampled during active COVID-19. The chain links TRBV19 to TRBJ2-7; D may be TRBD1 (6 bases). Sample: peripheral blood. CDR3 coding DNA: TGTGCCAGTATAGGACAGCCCCCCTCCTACGAGCAGTACTTC. It codes for CASIGQPPSYEQYF.